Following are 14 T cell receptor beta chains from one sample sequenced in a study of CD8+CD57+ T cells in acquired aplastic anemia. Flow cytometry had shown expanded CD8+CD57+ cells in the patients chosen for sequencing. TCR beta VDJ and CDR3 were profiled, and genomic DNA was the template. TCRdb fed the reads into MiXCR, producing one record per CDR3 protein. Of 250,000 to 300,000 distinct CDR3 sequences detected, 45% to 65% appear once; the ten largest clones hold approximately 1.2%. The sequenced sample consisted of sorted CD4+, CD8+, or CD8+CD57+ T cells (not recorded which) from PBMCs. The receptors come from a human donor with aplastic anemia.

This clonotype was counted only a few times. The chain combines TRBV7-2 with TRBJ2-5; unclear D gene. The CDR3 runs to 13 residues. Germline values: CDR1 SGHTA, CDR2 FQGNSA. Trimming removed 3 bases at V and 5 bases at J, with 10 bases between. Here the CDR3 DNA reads TGTGCCAGCAGCTTGGGCTACGGGGAGACCCAGTACTTC. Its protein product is CASSLGYGETQYF.

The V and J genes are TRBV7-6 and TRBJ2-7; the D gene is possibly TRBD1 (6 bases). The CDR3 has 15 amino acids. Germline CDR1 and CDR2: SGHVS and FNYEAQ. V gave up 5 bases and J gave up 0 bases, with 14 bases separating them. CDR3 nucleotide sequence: TGTGCCAGCAGCCCCAGAAGGGGGAGCTCCTACGAGCAGTACTTC. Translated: CASSPRRGSSYEQYF.

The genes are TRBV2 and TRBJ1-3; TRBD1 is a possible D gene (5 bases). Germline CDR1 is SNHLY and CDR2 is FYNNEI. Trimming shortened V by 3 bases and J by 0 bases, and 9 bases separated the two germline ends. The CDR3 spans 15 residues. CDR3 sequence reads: CASSEEGLSGNTIYF. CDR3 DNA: TGTGCCAGCAGTGAGGAGGGACTCTCTGGAAACACCATATATTTT.

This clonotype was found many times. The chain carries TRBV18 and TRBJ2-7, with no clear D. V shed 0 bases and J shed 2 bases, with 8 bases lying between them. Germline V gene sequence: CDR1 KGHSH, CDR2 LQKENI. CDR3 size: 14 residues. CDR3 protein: CASSPPGRPYEQYF. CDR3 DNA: TGTGCCAGCTCACCACCAGGCAGACCCTACGAGCAGTACTTC.

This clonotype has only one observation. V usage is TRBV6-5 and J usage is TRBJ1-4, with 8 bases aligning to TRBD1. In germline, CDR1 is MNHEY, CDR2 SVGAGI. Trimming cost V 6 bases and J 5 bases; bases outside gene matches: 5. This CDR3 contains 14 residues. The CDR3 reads CASRRDRRNEKLFF. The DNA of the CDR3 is TGTGCCAGCAGGCGGGACAGGAGGAATGAAAAACTGTTTTTT.

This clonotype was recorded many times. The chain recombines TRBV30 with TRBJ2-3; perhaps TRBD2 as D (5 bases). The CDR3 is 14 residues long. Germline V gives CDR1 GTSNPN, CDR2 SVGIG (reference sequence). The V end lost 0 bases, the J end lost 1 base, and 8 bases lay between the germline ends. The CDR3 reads CAWSVAAGTDTQYF. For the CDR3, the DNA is TGTGCCTGGAGTGTAGCGGCGGGCACAGATACGCAGTATTTT. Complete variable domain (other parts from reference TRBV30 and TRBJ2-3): SQTIHQWPATLVQPVGSPLSLECTVEGTSNPNLYWYRQAAGRGLQLLFYSVGIGQISSEVPQNLSASRPQDRQFILSSKKLLLSDSGFYLCAWSVAAGTDTQYFGPGTRLTVL.

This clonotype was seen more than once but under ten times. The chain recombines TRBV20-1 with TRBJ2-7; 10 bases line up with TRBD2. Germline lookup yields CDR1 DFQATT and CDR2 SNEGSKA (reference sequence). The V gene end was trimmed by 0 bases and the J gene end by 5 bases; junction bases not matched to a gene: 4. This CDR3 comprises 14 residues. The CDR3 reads CSARDSGGSNEQYF. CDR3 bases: TGCAGTGCTAGAGATAGCGGGGGGTCCAACGAGCAGTACTTC.

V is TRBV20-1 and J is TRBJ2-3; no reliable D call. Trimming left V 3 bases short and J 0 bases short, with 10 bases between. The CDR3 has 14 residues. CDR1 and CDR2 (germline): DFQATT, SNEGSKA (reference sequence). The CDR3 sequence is CSARIGPSTDTQYF. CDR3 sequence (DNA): TGCAGTGCTAGGATTGGCCCTAGCACAGATACGCAGTATTTT.

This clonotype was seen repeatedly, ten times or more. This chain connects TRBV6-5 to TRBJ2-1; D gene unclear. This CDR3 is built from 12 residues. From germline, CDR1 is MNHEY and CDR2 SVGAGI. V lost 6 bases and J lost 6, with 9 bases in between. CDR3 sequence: CASSPTANEQFF. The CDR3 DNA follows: TGTGCCAGCAGCCCTACGGCCAATGAGCAGTTCTTC.

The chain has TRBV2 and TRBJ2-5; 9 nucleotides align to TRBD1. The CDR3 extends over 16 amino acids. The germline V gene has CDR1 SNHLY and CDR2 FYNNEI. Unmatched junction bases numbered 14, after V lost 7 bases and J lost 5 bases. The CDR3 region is CASNLPVQGARETQYF. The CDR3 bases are TGTGCCAGCAACCTCCCGGTACAGGGGGCGCGCGAGACCCAGTACTTC.

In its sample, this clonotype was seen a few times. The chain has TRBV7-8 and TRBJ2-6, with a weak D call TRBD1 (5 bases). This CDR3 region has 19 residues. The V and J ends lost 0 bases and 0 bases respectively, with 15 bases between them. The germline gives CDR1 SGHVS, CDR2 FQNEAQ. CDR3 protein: CASSLALTGTYSGANVLTF. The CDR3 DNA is TGTGCCAGCAGCTTAGCCCTCACAGGAACTTACTCTGGGGCCAACGTCCTGACTTTC.

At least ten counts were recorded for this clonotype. Here the CDR3 reads CASSLASTGPVPYEQYF. DNA of the CDR3: TGCGCCAGCAGCTTGGCCTCGACAGGACCCGTACCCTACGAGCAGTACTTC. This chain uses TRBV5-1 with TRBJ2-7, with D maybe TRBD1 (6 bases). Germline values: CDR1 SGHRS, CDR2 YFSETQ. The CDR3 extends over 17 amino acids. V was clipped by 0 bases and J by 2 bases, with 18 bases between them.

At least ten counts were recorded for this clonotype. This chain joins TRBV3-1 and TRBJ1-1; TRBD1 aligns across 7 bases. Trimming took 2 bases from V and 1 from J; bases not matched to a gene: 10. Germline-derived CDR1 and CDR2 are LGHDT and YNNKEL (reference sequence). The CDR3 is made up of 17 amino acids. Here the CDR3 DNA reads TGTGCCAGCAGCCAACCCTCCTCCGGGACAGAGAACACTGAAGCTTTCTTT. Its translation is CASSQPSSGTENTEAFF.

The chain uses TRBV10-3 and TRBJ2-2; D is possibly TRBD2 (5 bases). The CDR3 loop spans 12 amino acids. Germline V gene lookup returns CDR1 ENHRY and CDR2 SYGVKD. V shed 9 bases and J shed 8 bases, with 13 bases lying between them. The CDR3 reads CAMAGDAGELFF. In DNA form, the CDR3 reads TGTGCCATGGCGGGCGACGCGGGGGAGCTGTTTTTT.